This T cell receptor beta chain was sequenced in a study of blood T cell repertoires in COVID-19. Study in general: T cells, B-cell-depleted T cells, or PBMCs provided the cDNA or gDNA that served as material.

In the original workflow: Nucleated cell counts were estimated from reference gene primer amplification. TCRdb keeps only in-frame clones here, not all; method: immunoSEQ multiplex PCR. That table furnishes V, J and clone size, whereas the DNA furnished D and trimming. This sample has about 420,000 clones, with 70% to 90% found just once. This CDR3 comprises 14 residues. Per germline, CDR1 SGHRS and CDR2 YFSETQ. V was cut by 2 bases and J by 0 bases, with 5 bases left in between. In the case of this clone: This sample also contains other DNA sequences that code for the same CDR3.

The sequence derives from a man between 18 and 35 years old with COVID-19, enrolled during active disease. What was sequenced was peripheral blood. The rearrangement uses TRBV5-1 and TRBJ1-4, with unresolved D. This CDR3 reads CASSLGATNEKLFF. CDR3 in DNA: TGCGCCAGCAGCTTAGGAGCAACTAATGAAAAACTGTTTTTT.